Following are 8 T cell receptor beta chains from one sample sequenced in a study of shared clonotypes between healthy human individuals. Assay: immunoSEQ multiplex PCR; the TCRdb copy retains only in-frame clones and omits some. The sample carries about 1.5 million clones, about 98% recorded once. The sample consisted of naive CD4+ T cells sorted from blood. Subset defined: CD45RA+ positively selected. The receptors were gathered from a man aged 30 to 45 in good health.

V gene TRBV28 combines with J gene TRBJ2-7, with D possibly TRBD2 on 6 matching bases. The germline CDR1 and CDR2 sequences are MDHEN and SYDVKM. The length of the CDR3 is 11 residues. V lost 11 bases and J 4 bases, leaving 12 bases between the germline ends. CDR3 protein: CAVGDWYEQYF. CDR3 coding DNA: TGTGCCGTGGGGGACTGGTACGAGCAGTACTTC.

V usage is TRBV5-1 and J usage is TRBJ2-7; D perhaps matches TRBD2 (7 bases). The CDR3 spans 17 residues. CDR1 SGHRS and CDR2 YFSETQ come from the germline V gene. Trimming took off 0 bases at V and 0 bases at J, with 16 bases between the two ends. As DNA, the CDR3 is TGCGCCAGCAGCTTGGAGTTCGGGGGGCGAACCTCCTACGAGCAGTACTTC. Its protein product is CASSLEFGGRTSYEQYF.

This clone was seen once. The chain uses TRBV6-4 and TRBJ2-7; TRBD2 aligns across 7 bases. The CDR3 is 13 residues long. Trimming cost V 7 bases and J 6 bases; bases outside gene matches: 9. CDR1 and CDR2 (germline): MRHNA, SNTAGT. The CDR3 loop is CASMSGEEGEQYF. The CDR3 DNA reads as TGTGCCAGCATGAGCGGGGAGGAGGGCGAGCAGTACTTC.

The chain employs TRBV18 and TRBJ2-3; D is ambiguous. Per germline, CDR1 KGHSH and CDR2 LQKENI. The CDR3 loop spans 13 amino acids. With 4 bases removed from V and 1 base from J, the gap between germline ends came to 6 bases. The CDR3 protein is CASSQLGTDTQYF. In DNA, the CDR3 is TGTGCCAGCTCACAGCTCGGCACAGATACGCAGTATTTT. Together with reference TRBV18 and TRBJ2-3, the CDR3 gives the full variable domain: NAGVMQNPRHLVRRRGQEARLRCSPMKGHSHVYWYRQLPEEGLKFMVYLQKENIIDESGMPKERFSAEFPKEGPSILRIQQVVRGDSAAYFCASSQLGTDTQYFGPGTRLTVL.

The chain is built from TRBV23-1 and TRBJ2-1; 8 bases match TRBD2. TRBV23-1 is recorded as an ORF, its role being uncertain. CDR3 length: 16 amino acids. V was pared by 8 bases and J by 6 bases, with 15 bases of the junction left unmatched. The CDR3 DNA is TGCGCCAGCGGTCGTCATCGGGGACTAGTTATCAATGAGCAGTTCTTC. This translates into CASGRHRGLVINEQFF.

Of note for this clone: In the same sample, other DNA sequences code for this CDR3. The chain is built from TRBV29-1 and TRBJ2-7; the match to TRBD2 covers 10 bases. The germline CDR1 and CDR2 sequences are SQVTM and ANQGSEA. V shed 4 bases, J shed 4 bases, and the junction held 1 base outside the gene matches. The CDR3 totals 12 residues. The CDR3 nucleotides are TGCAGCGTTGGGACTAGCGGATACGAGCAGTACTTC. It specifies CSVGTSGYEQYF.

CDR3: CASSWGGVEDTQYF. CDR3 DNA: TGTGCCAGCAGCTGGGGCGGAGTGGAAGATACGCAGTATTTT. The chain joins TRBV7-9 to TRBJ2-3, with D possibly matching TRBD1 (5 bases). From germline, CDR1 is SEHNR and CDR2 FQNEAQ (reference sequence). Between the trimmed V and J ends, which lost 4 bases and 5 bases, there was a span of 13 bases. The CDR3 consists of 14 residues.

This chain links TRBV19 with TRBJ2-7; 10 bases are a match to TRBD2. After removal of 8 bases from V and 2 bases from J, the junction contained 6 bases not matched to a gene. Per the germline V gene, CDR1 is LNHDA and CDR2 is SQIVND (reference sequence). This CDR3 region has 14 residues. This chain's CDR3 is CASSQLAGPYEQYF. The CDR3 coding sequence is TGTGCCAGTTCCCAACTAGCGGGACCCTACGAGCAGTACTTC.